The present T cell receptor (beta chain) was sequenced within a study of OX40 agonist ivuxolimab in advanced cancers. The wider study: In three patients, partial responses were observed, one with hepatocellular carcinoma and two with cutaneous melanoma. Findings of the study overall: On average, CD8+ T cells showed a greater number of expanded clones than CD4+.

A note on this clone: The antigen is undetermined.

Germline V lookup: CDR1 MNHEY, CDR2 SVGAGI. V was clipped by 6 bases and J by 4 bases, with 10 bases between them. The CDR3 is 12 amino acids. Profiling relied on immunoSEQ multiplex PCR, and the TCRdb table lists in-frame clones only, not all of them. The table shows approximately 82,000 clones, with roughly 92% occurring only once. This specimen was CD4+ or CD8+ T cells sorted from blood, taken in a trial of the OX40 agonist ivuxolimab. The source of this sequence is an adult with an advanced solid tumor such as melanoma, head and neck, liver or kidney cancer. The chain employs TRBV6-5 and TRBJ2-7; TRBD1 might be the D (6 bases). The CDR3 coding sequence is TGTGCCAGCAGACTACAGGGATACGAGCAGTACTTC. Translating gives CASRLQGYEQYF.